The clone carrying this T cell receptor beta chain was counted many times. Its antigen remains unknown. The sample belongs to a study of early T cells in non-severe SARS-CoV-2 infection. Study as a whole: Sequenced material consisted of bulk RNA (from unsorted whole blood), and chains were unpaired.

Individual cDNA molecules received unique molecular identifiers during library preparation. TCRdb reprocessed the 5' RACE reads via MiXCR and lists one record per CDR3 protein. The repertoire has tens of thousands of distinct CDR3 sequences, 4.5% to 7.5% of them found once; the top ten carry 3.4%. Germline V gives CDR1 MDHEN, CDR2 SYDVKM. With 5 bases removed from V and 4 bases from J, the gap between germline ends came to 9 bases. The CDR3 sequence is 12 residues long. General study results and limits: Matching against VDJdb likely underestimated virus-specific expansions, favoring anti-spike CD8.

The source is an adult who was a healthcare worker with PCR-confirmed SARS-CoV-2 infection or an uninfected control (not recorded which). The chain joins TRBV28 to TRBJ2-7; D unclear. The sample was whole blood, taken at baseline. CDR3 nucleotide sequence: TGTGCCAGCAGTAAAAGGGATTACGAGCAGTACTTC. It yields the protein CASSKRDYEQYF.